This is a list of T cell receptor beta chains from one sample in a study of vaccination effects on CD4 cells after COVID-19. For these TCRs, the target antigens are not known. Sequencing was performed with immunoSEQ multiplex PCR; in TCRdb, only in-frame clones are kept and a portion is missing. The sample has 67,000 or so clones; approximately 82% are singletons. The sample was CD4+ T cells from PBMCs cultured with HCoV-229E spike peptides, taken after COVID-19 vaccination. The receptors shown here come from a human donor who received a COVID-19 vaccine. Both conserved end residues are part of each CDR3. D genes are given only for firm matches. Only part of the rows carry a size: once, few, many, or a class if the clone is expanded.

d_call j_call clone_size v_call cdr3_nt cdr3_aa
NA TRBJ1-2 NA TRBV5-5 TGTGCCAGCAGCCTTGGACTGAACACCGGCTACACCTTC CASSLGLNTGYTF
NA TRBJ1-3 NA TRBV30 TGTGCCTGGAGTCCTTCGACAGTCTCTGGAAACACCATATATTTT CAWSPSTVSGNTIYF
NA TRBJ1-1 NA TRBV24-1 TGTGCCACGGCGCGGGGAGATTTGTACGACACTGAAGCTTTCTTT CATARGDLYDTEAFF
TRBD1 TRBJ1-4 NA TRBV5-1 TGCGCCAGCAGCCCGACAGGGGGTGCGAGTGAAAAACTGTTTTTT CASSPTGGASEKLFF
TRBD1 TRBJ2-2 NA TRBV2 TGTGCCAGCAATGGACAGGGGGCCGGGGAGCTGTTTTTT CASNGQGAGELFF
NA TRBJ1-1 few TRBV3-1/TRBV3-2 TGTGCCAGCAGCCTCAGCAGGGCGGGCACTGAAGCTTTCTTT CASSLSRAGTEAFF
TRBD1 TRBJ1-4 NA TRBV7-2 TGTGCCAGCAGCTTTGACAGGGGGGGTGAAAAACTGTTTTTT CASSFDRGGEKLFF
NA TRBJ1-3 NA TRBV12-5 TGTGCTAGTGGGCGACAGAATGGAAACACCATATATTTT CASGRQNGNTIYF
NA TRBJ1-2 NA TRBV5-1 TGCGCCAGCAGCTTGGGGGACTATGGCTACACCTTC CASSLGDYGYTF
NA TRBJ2-2 NA TRBV24-1 TGTGCCACCAGTGATTTGCCGAGGAACGCGAACACCGGGGAGCTGTTTTTT CATSDLPRNANTGELFF
TRBD1 TRBJ1-5 NA TRBV6-5 TGTGCCAGCAGTTACAGGGGACAGGGCTATCAGCCCCAGCATTTT CASSYRGQGYQPQHF
TRBD1 TRBJ1-4 NA TRBV19 TGTGCCAGTGCTGGACAGGTTAATGAAAAACTGTTTTTT CASAGQVNEKLFF
TRBD1 TRBJ2-2 NA TRBV5-1 TGCGCCAGCAGCTTCCCCGAGGGACAGGGCAACACCGGGGAGCTGTTTTTT CASSFPEGQGNTGELFF
NA TRBJ2-5 NA TRBV9 TGTGCCAGCAGCGTAGCTCTGACGGTGGGGCAAGAGACCCAGTACTTC CASSVALTVGQETQYF
TRBD1 TRBJ1-4 NA TRBV29-1 TGCAGCGTTGACCTGGGACAGGGTAATGAAAAACTGTTTTTT CSVDLGQGNEKLFF
NA TRBJ2-3 once TRBV29-1 TGCAGCGTTCTTCTGTCTTGGACGGGGGACCACAGATGGACGCAGTATTTT CSVLLSWTGDHRWTQYF
TRBD1 TRBJ1-2 once TRBV6-5 TGTGCCAGCTGTAACAGGGGCTATGGCTACACCTTC CASCNRGYGYTF
NA TRBJ2-3 NA TRBV5-1 TGCGCCAGCAGCGGGGTTCAGCCGGATACGCAGTATTTT CASSGVQPDTQYF
NA TRBJ1-6 NA TRBV4-3 TGCGCCAGCAGCCAAGGTGACGGGGGTAATTCACCCCTCCACTTT CASSQGDGGNSPLHF
NA TRBJ1-2 NA TRBV24-1 TGTGCCACCAGTGACACCACAAGTGTCTATGGCTACACCTTC CATSDTTSVYGYTF
NA TRBJ2-1 NA TRBV2 TGTGCCAGCAGTGCTGGGGTAGCCTACAATGAGCAGTTCTTC CASSAGVAYNEQFF
TRBD1 TRBJ1-1 NA TRBV6-2/TRBV6-3 TGTGCCAGCAGCCTCAAGACAGGGACTCTACATATCGTGGGGGCAAATCGTATGAACACTGAAGCTTTCTTT CASSLKTGTLHIVGANRMNTEAFF